Included here is one T cell receptor (beta chain) sequence, with context. Only in-frame clones appear in the TCRdb table, and some are missing; sequencing was by immunoSEQ multiplex PCR. The sample includes millions of clones, about 92% of them seen just once. This sample was included in a study of shared clonotypes between healthy human individuals. Trimming took off 4 bases at V and 1 base at J, with 10 bases between the two ends. From germline, CDR1 is SEHNR and CDR2 FQNEAQ (reference sequence). CDR3 length: 14 amino acids. V gene TRBV7-9 combines with J gene TRBJ1-1; D ambiguous. The sequenced sample was naive CD4+ T cells from PBMCs. Stated subset: CD45RA+ positively selected. The receptor was isolated from a man between 18 and 35 years old in good health. Some clones in this sample may be carry-over from other donors' samples. CDR3 residues: CASSSPAANTEAFF. CDR3 bases: TGTGCCAGCAGCTCCCCCGCAGCGAACACTGAAGCTTTCTTT.